This TCR beta chain appears in the sequencing data of a study of regulatory T cells in long-lasting Graves disease (dated by TCRdb to the early 2020s). With respect to the entire study: In the newly diagnosed Graves' disease group, patients had been taking antithyroid drugs for less than 3 months. Peripheral blood TCR sequencing and RNA sequencing compared persistent Graves' disease patients with newly diagnosed Graves' disease patients. The study took place in China and was registered as a clinical trial. A total of around 35 samples were covered by TCR sequencing, comprising approximately 13 persistent and about 20 newly diagnosed Graves' disease patients.

In this sample, this clonotype turned up many times. The antigen it binds to is not known. No per-base quality is available; no much larger clone lies one base away. For CDR1 and CDR2, the germline V gene (reference sequence) lists DFQATT and SNEGSKA. V is clipped by 7 bases and J by 1 base, and the sequence between their germline boundaries is 8 bases long. The CDR3 covers 11 residues, taking in both the cysteine and the phenylalanine. Just the 33-base CDR3 DNA is kept, in frame starting at base 1. The investigation overall reported the following: TRBV28, TRBJ1-2 and TRBJ2-5 were preferentially used in persistent disease, while TRBV20-1 and TRBJ2-1 were favored in newly diagnosed disease. Lower TCR Shannon entropy and fewer highly expanded clones were observed in persistent Graves' disease patients than in newly diagnosed patients, which suggested clonal expansion. A larger number of public clonotypes was shared among persistent patients (approximately 3,000) than among newly diagnosed patients (more than 850). Because the primary lesion, thyroid tissue, could not be accessed, the study looked at peripheral blood alone. The small sample size was acknowledged by the authors as a limitation that may reduce accuracy. Sequencing and analysis were limited to the TCR beta chain.

The meaning of the sample's time point label: newly diagnosed GD, antithyroid drugs for less than 3 months. For both TCR sequencing and RNA sequencing, RNA was extracted from PBMCs using TRIzol. The diagnosis of Graves' disease followed American Thyroid Association guidelines. Patients were recruited from an endocrinology department in Xi'an, China. From each patient, about 9 milliliters of peripheral blood was collected into an EDTA anticoagulant tube. Ficoll Paque Plus density gradient separation was used to isolate PBMCs, and no additional T cell sorting was done. RNA quality was checked with an Agilent 2100 Bioanalyzer and agarose gel, and concentration with a NanoDrop 2000. Libraries came from multiplex PCR. TCRdb lists the instrument as Illumina HiSeq 4000. To build TCR beta libraries, CDR3 regions were amplified by Arm-PCR using iRepertoire HTBI primers. Before sequencing, the PCR products underwent gel purification. Turning to the authors' computational methods: Gene usage analysis of CDR3 amino acid clonotypes used the 55 to 80 TRBV and 14 TRBJ segments found across samples. COPE and FqMerger were used to merge filtered high-quality paired reads into contigs. BLAST was used to align contigs to IMGT TRBV, TRBD and TRBJ reference genes, and CDR3 was defined according to IMGT. Highly expanded clones were defined as clonotypes with a frequency above 0.1%. Shannon entropy served as the measure of repertoire diversity, while the Gini coefficient captured V-J evenness. A clonotype found in more than one individual was treated as public. TCRdb cleaned the public reads at Q25 with fastp, built clones with MiXCR and kept in-frame beta chains. Each record represents a unique CDR3 protein, reported with the most common genes and DNA among its rows. The V and J calls, along with clone size, are taken from TCRdb and not from the paper's own processing. For this sample there are around 500,000 distinct CDR3 sequences; roughly 16% appear just once. Approximately 25% of the sample is in the top ten clones.

The data were also submitted as part of a second study, on T cells in Graves' hyperthyroidism and ophthalmopathy. Looking at the second paper: Graves' hyperthyroidism was defined as stable when no progression to ophthalmopathy occurred over 18 months of follow-up. Hyperthyroidism patients were newly diagnosed, had a disease duration of under 2 months, and were aged 18 to 65 years. The study excluded patients with uncontrolled infections, other autoimmune diseases, pregnancy or lactation. Clinical symptoms, serum thyroxine and TRAb, thyroid ultrasound, and orbital computed tomography formed the basis for the diagnoses. For the first round of RT-PCR on the TCR CDR3, the HTBI primer set was used together with the Qiagen OneStep RT-PCR kit. Most expanded thyroid clonotypes (frequency above 0.001) were also detected in blood, a finding suggesting that blood repertoires may reflect thyroid immune responses. A model built on a 13 V-J signature distinguished ophthalmopathy from stable hyperthyroidism, reaching 85% to 90% sensitivity and around 81% specificity in cross-validation and 80%/75% in testing. In validation, progression to ophthalmopathy was predicted by the model with almost 71% sensitivity and around 75% specificity, a median of approximately 7.1 months before onset. To identify distinguishing TCR V-J signatures, a discovery cohort of around 100 patients was used, comprising some 43 with Graves' ophthalmopathy and 57 with stable Graves' hyperthyroidism. An independent validation cohort of 18 to 20 hyperthyroidism patients and 15 or so patients who later progressed to ophthalmopathy tested prospective prediction of ophthalmopathy. The 100 or so discovery patients were divided at random into training and test sets in a 7:3 ratio. In six Graves' hyperthyroidism patients, the study also compared T-cell repertoires from thyroid tissue with T-cell repertoires from blood. After sampling, hyperthyroidism patients received methimazole starting at 30 mg daily, and ophthalmopathy patients received high-dose intravenous methylprednisolone. A second multiplex PCR round built the libraries, followed by size selection and purification. Libraries were sequenced paired-end with 100 bp reads on an Illumina HiSeq2000. SOAPnuke was used to process the raw data, with reads discarded if the reads contained adapters or uncalled bases, had a mean Phred below 15, or lacked an exact constant-primer or identifier match. COPE v1.2.5 was used to merge high-quality paired reads, and clonotypes were defined as unique nucleotide sequences. MiTCR v1.1 was used to align the clonotypes against IMGT TRBV, TRBD and TRBJ reference segments. Only V-J combinations with frequency above 0.0001, covering 99.2% of repertoires, were analysed. The TCS score was defined as F50 (clonal expansion) divided by E x V (chaos), with BLOSUM62-based TCRdist calculated between CDR3 peptides within each V-J. Welch's t-statistics and random forest reduced some 510 V-J features to 13, which were used in a naive Bayes classifier (R e1071). No statistical method was used to set the sample size in advance, and investigators knew the group allocation. The paper describes TCR Vbeta CDR3 sequencing of 135 peripheral blood samples, made up of under 50 ophthalmopathy patients, some 76 hyperthyroidism patients and about 17 progressor patients.

The sequence is built from TRBV20-1 and TRBJ2-7; the D segment cannot be called with confidence. The clonotype originates from a woman aged 35-65 years with Graves disease. Donor details come from another sample of the same person, matched by shared clones. The sample in question was peripheral blood mononuclear cells (PBMCs), obtained at new diagnosis, from a patient treated with antithyroid drugs. The CDR3 protein is CSVKQSYEQYF. Here is the DNA: TGCAGTGTCAAACAGTCCTACGAGCAGTACTTC.